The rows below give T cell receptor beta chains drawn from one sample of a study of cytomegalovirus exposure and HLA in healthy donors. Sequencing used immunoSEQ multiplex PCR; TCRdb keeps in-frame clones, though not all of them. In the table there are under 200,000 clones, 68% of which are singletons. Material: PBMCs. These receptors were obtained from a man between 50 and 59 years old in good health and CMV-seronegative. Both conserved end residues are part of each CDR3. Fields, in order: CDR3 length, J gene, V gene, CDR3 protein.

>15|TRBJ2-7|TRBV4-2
CASSQDGSVSYEQYF
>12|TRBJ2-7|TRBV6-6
CASSRTGDEQYF
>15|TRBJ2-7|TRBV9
CASSVVGDRAYEQYF
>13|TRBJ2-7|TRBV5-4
CASTKAQGNEQYF
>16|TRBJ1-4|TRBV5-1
CASSPLPGQAYEKLFF
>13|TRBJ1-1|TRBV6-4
CASTSTGNTEAFF
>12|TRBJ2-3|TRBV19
CATPDSSDTQYF
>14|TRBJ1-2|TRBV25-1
CASTAAGASKGYTF
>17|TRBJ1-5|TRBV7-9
CASSLGNTGQGGEPQHF
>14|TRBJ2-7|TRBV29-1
CSVQPGTGAYEQYF
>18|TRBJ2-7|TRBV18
CASSPETGPPPGTYEQYF
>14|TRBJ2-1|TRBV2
CASSWQGSYNEQFF
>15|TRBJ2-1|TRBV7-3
CASSLNPGGINEQFF
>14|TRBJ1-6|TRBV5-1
CASSSGTGSSPLHF
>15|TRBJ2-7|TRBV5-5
CASSQDRGATYEQYF
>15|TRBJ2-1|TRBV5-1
CASSFAGQTYNEQFF
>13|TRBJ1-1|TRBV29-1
CSVRDRVGTEAFF
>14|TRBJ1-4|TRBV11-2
CASSLQGGAEKLFF
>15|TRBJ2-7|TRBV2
CASSAGWDSSYEQYF
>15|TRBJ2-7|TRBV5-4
CASSGRERGSYEQYF
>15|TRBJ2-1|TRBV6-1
CASSENSGGSNEQFF
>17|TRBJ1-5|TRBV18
CASSPDPATGDNQPQHF
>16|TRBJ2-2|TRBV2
CASSVSDRGPQGELFF
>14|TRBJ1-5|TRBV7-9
CASSSDRTNQPQHF
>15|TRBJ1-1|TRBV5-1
CASSLEGQYSTEAFF
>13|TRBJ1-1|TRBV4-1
CASSRGVNTEAFF
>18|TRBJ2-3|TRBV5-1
CASSLGRSSGELTDTQYF
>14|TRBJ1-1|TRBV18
CASSHDRGNTEAFF
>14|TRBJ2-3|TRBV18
CASSPGQGQDTQYF
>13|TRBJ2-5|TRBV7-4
CASSLGLLETQYF
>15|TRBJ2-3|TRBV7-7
CASSPGGRAPDTQYF
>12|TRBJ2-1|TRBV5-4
CASSPPGLSQFF
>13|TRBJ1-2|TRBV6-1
CASSEWGQYGYTF
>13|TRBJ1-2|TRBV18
CASSPDREYGYTF
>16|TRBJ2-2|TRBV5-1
CASSLDGQGNTGELFF
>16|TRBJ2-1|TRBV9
CASSVVGGGPGNEQFF
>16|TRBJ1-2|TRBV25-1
CASSEYGTGGGYGYTF
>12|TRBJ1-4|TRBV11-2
CASSPSNEKLFF
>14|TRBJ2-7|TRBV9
CASSEAGTTYEQYF
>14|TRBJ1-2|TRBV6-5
CASSYSDRAGGYTF
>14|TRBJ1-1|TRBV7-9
CASSLAQSTPEAFF
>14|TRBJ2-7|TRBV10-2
CASSERAGGYEQYF